This T cell receptor beta chain was captured by sequencing in a study of blood T cell repertoires in COVID-19. Whole-study context: COVID-19 samples from acute and convalescent phases originated in the United States, Italy and Spain. T cells, B-cell-depleted T cells, or PBMCs supplied cDNA or gDNA.

Looked up from germline, CDR1 is KGHSH and CDR2 is LQKENI. The CDR3 is 17 amino acids. Trimming cost V 3 bases and J 4 bases; bases outside gene matches: 6. Authors' methods: For nucleated cells, counts were estimated from reference gene primer amplification. Measured with immunoSEQ multiplex PCR; TCRdb has only the in-frame clones, and not every one. The V and J calls and clone size were taken over from that table, and D and trimming were inferred from the DNA. This repertoire shows some 97,000 clones, approximately 90% found once; its top ten account for 0.97%. Sequenced material: peripheral blood. The clonotype comes from a man aged 55-75 years with acute or convalescent COVID-19. The V gene is TRBV18, the J gene TRBJ2-3, with 14 bases fitting TRBD2. For the CDR3, the DNA is TGTGCCAGCTCACCCCGGGGACTAGCGGGAGAAGCAGATACGCAGTATTTT. Protein sequence: CASSPRGLAGEADTQYF.